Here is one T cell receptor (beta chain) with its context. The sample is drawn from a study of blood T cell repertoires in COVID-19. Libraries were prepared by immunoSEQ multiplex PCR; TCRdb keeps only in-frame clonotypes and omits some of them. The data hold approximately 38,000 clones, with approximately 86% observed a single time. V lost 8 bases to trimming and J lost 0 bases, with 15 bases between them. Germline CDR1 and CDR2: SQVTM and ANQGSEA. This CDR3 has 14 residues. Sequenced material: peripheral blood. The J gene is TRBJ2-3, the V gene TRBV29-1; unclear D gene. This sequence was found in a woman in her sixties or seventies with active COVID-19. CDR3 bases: TGCAGCTCTAAAACCCTTTCTAGCACAGATACGCAGTATTTT. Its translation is CSSKTLSSTDTQYF.